This T cell receptor (beta chain) was captured by sequencing in a study of cytomegalovirus exposure and HLA in healthy donors. Note on this clone: Its antigen is not identified.

Overall study results and limits: A classifier reportedly called cytomegalovirus status with high sensitivity and specificity. Rare TCR sequences dominated, though some public TCRs recurred in many donors.

Between the trimmed V and J ends, which lost 2 bases and 1 base, there was a span of 12 bases. Germline V gene lookup returns CDR1 SGHRS and CDR2 YFSETQ. CDR3 size: 15 residues. 13 Jbeta primers and 60 Vbeta primers were used for the PCR. Per the study methods: A later analysis counted approximately 80 million unique TCR beta chains, some 10 million shared. Assay used: immunoSEQ multiplex PCR; TCRdb lists only in-frame clones, some missing. V and J calls and clone size come straight from that table; D and trimming were deduced from the DNA. Altogether about 130,000 clones are present, 74% being singletons, with the ten largest covering 6.5% to 8%.

The sequence was obtained from a man between 40 and 49 years old in good health and CMV-seropositive. This chain joins TRBV5-1 and TRBJ1-1; D may be TRBD1 (5 bases). The sequenced sample was PBMCs. The CDR3 is CASSFLFGQNTEAFF. CDR3 bases: TGCGCCAGCAGCTTCTTATTTGGACAGAACACTGAAGCTTTCTTT.